The next 8 T cell receptor beta chains were all read from a single sample in a study of blood T cell repertoires in COVID-19. Produced via immunoSEQ multiplex PCR; TCRdb's table is partial and in-frame only. The sample has about 110,000 clones, roughly 85% seen once. Specimen: peripheral blood. The receptors were gathered from a woman aged 60-70 years with COVID-19, enrolled during active disease.

This chain joins TRBV30 and TRBJ2-7; TRBD1 matches 8 bases. The CDR3 loop spans 12 amino acids. Looked up from germline, CDR1 is GTSNPN and CDR2 is SVGIG (reference sequence). Trimming took 8 bases from V and 3 from J; bases not matched to a gene: 6. For the CDR3, the DNA is TGTGCCATAGGACAGGGCGGCTACGAGCAGTACTTC. Residues: CAIGQGGYEQYF.

The J gene is TRBJ2-3, the V gene TRBV7-6; TRBD2 is a possible D gene (5 bases). CDR3 length: 14 amino acids. Germline V gene sequence: CDR1 SGHVS, CDR2 FNYEAQ. Between the trimmed V and J ends, which lost 1 base and 2 bases, there was a span of 7 bases. Here the CDR3 reads CASSLGGHTDTQYF. The CDR3 DNA is TGTGCCAGCAGCTTAGGAGGGCACACAGATACGCAGTATTTT.

The sample holds one count of this clone. This sequence joins TRBV7-3 and TRBJ2-6, with a tentative D call TRBD1 (6 bases). Germline assignment: CDR1 SGHTA and CDR2 FQGTGA. The CDR3 spans 16 residues. Trimming pared 2 bases from V and 2 bases from J, leaving 10 bases between. The CDR3 DNA follows: TGTGCCAGCAGCTTACTCGCAGGGGCTGGGGCCAACGTCCTGACTTTC. It encodes CASSLLAGAGANVLTF.

This clone was seen once. The chain couples TRBV27 to TRBJ2-3; possibly TRBD1 for D (5 bases). Trimming shortened V by 6 bases and J by 7 bases, and 23 bases separated the two germline ends. CDR3 length: 16 residues. Germline V lookup: CDR1 MNHEY, CDR2 SMNVEV (reference sequence). CDR3 protein: CASSTRAPRFENTQYF. As DNA, the CDR3 is TGTGCCAGCAGCACCAGGGCCCCACGGTTCGAAAATACGCAGTATTTT.

The genes are TRBV5-8 and TRBJ1-6; the D gene is possibly TRBD1 (5 bases). The ends were cut back, 3 bases at V and 7 bases at J, with 14 bases in the middle. Germline loops: CDR1 SGHTS, CDR2 YDEGEE. The CDR3 length is 15 residues. The CDR3 DNA sequence: TGTGCCAGCAGCTACCCGGGGGTTGGGAATTCACCCCTCCACTTT. This gives the protein CASSYPGVGNSPLHF.

The rearrangement uses TRBV4-3 and TRBJ1-2; TRBD1 is a possible D gene (6 bases). The germline V and J ends were trimmed by 3 bases and 7 bases, with 12 bases remaining between them. This CDR3 has 13 residues. In germline, CDR1 is LGHNA, CDR2 YSLEER. The CDR3 protein is CASSQAGEGGYTF. The CDR3 coding sequence is TGCGCCAGCAGCCAGGCAGGGGAGGGTGGCTACACCTTC.

V usage is TRBV11-2 and J usage is TRBJ1-2; 8 nucleotides line up with TRBD1. The CDR3 consists of 15 residues. The germline V gene encodes CDR1 SGHAT and CDR2 FQNNGV. V dropped 2 bases and J dropped 4; count of bases not matched to a gene: 6. This chain's CDR3 is CASSLSYDRGYGYTF. In nucleotides, the CDR3 is TGTGCCAGCAGCTTAAGCTATGACAGGGGCTATGGCTACACCTTC.

V usage is TRBV7-2 and J usage is TRBJ2-7; 8 bases align to TRBD1. Trimming at V came to 5 bases and at J to 6 bases, leaving 9 bases not matched to a gene. Germline CDR1 is SGHTA and CDR2 is FQGNSA. CDR3 length: 14 amino acids. The CDR3 DNA reads TGTGCCAGCAGCCCGGGACAGGTAGGTGGCGAGCAGTACTTC. Protein: CASSPGQVGGEQYF. Drawing the rest from reference TRBV7-2 and TRBJ2-7, the complete variable domain is GAGVSQSPSNKVTEKGKDVELRCDPISGHTALYWYRQSLGQGLEFLIYFQGNSAPDKSGLPSDRFSAERTGGSVSTLTIQRTQQEDSAVYLCASSPGQVGGEQYFGPGTRLTVT.